A selection of T cell receptor beta chains follows, all from one sample in a study of blood T cell repertoires in COVID-19. The data were produced by immunoSEQ multiplex PCR, yet TCRdb's version contains in-frame clones alone and is incomplete. Altogether about 300,000 clones are present, more than 75% being singletons, with the ten largest covering about 1.7%. Input material: peripheral blood. The receptor source for this set is a woman aged 45-65 years with acute or convalescent COVID-19. Each CDR3 is given with its conserved first and last residue. A D gene is named only where the DNA matches it firmly. Size is omitted from some rows. Given values are once, few, many or a class for expanded clones.

d_gene: NA
len: 11
abundance: NA
v_gene: TRBV9
j_gene: TRBJ1-1
CDR3nt: TGTGCCAGCAGAAGAGTTCTTGAAGCTTTCTTT
CDR3aa: CASRRVLEAFF

d_gene: NA
len: 13
abundance: NA
v_gene: TRBV28
j_gene: TRBJ1-1
CDR3nt: TGTGCCAGCAGACTAGCACAGAACACTGAAGCTTTCTTT
CDR3aa: CASRLAQNTEAFF

d_gene: TRBD2
len: 13
abundance: NA
v_gene: TRBV5-1
j_gene: TRBJ2-1
CDR3nt: TGCGCCAGCAGCGATAGCGGGAGTGGTGAGCAGTTCTTC
CDR3aa: CASSDSGSGEQFF

d_gene: TRBD1
len: 13
abundance: NA
v_gene: TRBV29-1
j_gene: TRBJ2-7
CDR3nt: TGCAGCGTTGAAGGGACAGGGGGTGGCGAGCAGTACTTC
CDR3aa: CSVEGTGGGEQYF

d_gene: NA
len: 14
abundance: NA
v_gene: TRBV9
j_gene: TRBJ2-7
CDR3nt: TGTGCCAGCAGCGAGGGGGACGGGGCCTACGAGCAGTACTTC
CDR3aa: CASSEGDGAYEQYF

d_gene: TRBD2
len: 14
abundance: few
v_gene: TRBV2
j_gene: TRBJ2-7
CDR3nt: TGTGCCACCTCAATAGCGGGGGGCTCCTACGAGCAGTACTTC
CDR3aa: CATSIAGGSYEQYF

d_gene: NA
len: 13
abundance: NA
v_gene: TRBV5-1
j_gene: TRBJ2-5
CDR3nt: TGCGCCAGCAGCTCTACGCCGGAAGAGACCCAGTACTTC
CDR3aa: CASSSTPEETQYF

d_gene: NA
len: 10
abundance: NA
v_gene: TRBV2
j_gene: TRBJ1-1
CDR3nt: TGTGCCAGTATACGGGGGAAAGCTTTCTTT
CDR3aa: CASIRGKAFF

d_gene: TRBD1
len: 14
abundance: NA
v_gene: TRBV29-1
j_gene: TRBJ1-1
CDR3nt: TGCAGCGTTGAAGCAGGACAGGTGAACACTGAAGCTTTCTTT
CDR3aa: CSVEAGQVNTEAFF

d_gene: TRBD1
len: 13
abundance: NA
v_gene: TRBV5-1
j_gene: TRBJ1-4
CDR3nt: TGCGCCAGCAGCCGACAGGGGGATGAAAAACTGTTTTTT
CDR3aa: CASSRQGDEKLFF

d_gene: NA
len: 14
abundance: NA
v_gene: TRBV28
j_gene: TRBJ1-2
CDR3nt: TGTGCCAGCAGTTTACCCACAGGGCTCTATGGCTACACCTTC
CDR3aa: CASSLPTGLYGYTF

d_gene: TRBD2
len: 20
abundance: NA
v_gene: TRBV28
j_gene: TRBJ2-3
CDR3nt: TGTGCCAGCAGTTGGCTGGGGGGTTCGGCTAGCGGGGAGCTGGCAGATACGCAGTATTTT
CDR3aa: CASSWLGGSASGELADTQYF

d_gene: TRBD1
len: 15
abundance: once
v_gene: TRBV7-2
j_gene: TRBJ2-7
CDR3nt: TGTGCCAGCAGCTTAGACGGAGGGACAGGCCTCGAGCAGTACTTC
CDR3aa: CASSLDGGTGLEQYF

d_gene: NA
len: 14
abundance: NA
v_gene: TRBV28
j_gene: TRBJ1-5
CDR3nt: TGTGCCAGCAGTTTAGCCAGGTTAAGTTGGTCCCAGCATTTT
CDR3aa: CASSLARLSWSQHF

d_gene: NA
len: 14
abundance: NA
v_gene: TRBV15
j_gene: TRBJ2-7
CDR3nt: TGTGCCACCAGCAGAGATGCGGCCTCCTACGAGCAGTACTTC
CDR3aa: CATSRDAASYEQYF

d_gene: TRBD1
len: 13
abundance: NA
v_gene: TRBV28
j_gene: TRBJ1-5
CDR3nt: TGTGCCAGCGTGACAGGGTTTAGTCAGCCCCAGCATTTT
CDR3aa: CASVTGFSQPQHF

d_gene: TRBD2
len: 14
abundance: NA
v_gene: TRBV10-3
j_gene: TRBJ2-3
CDR3nt: TGTGCCATCAGGGGACTAGTGTCCGCAGATACGCAGTATTTT
CDR3aa: CAIRGLVSADTQYF

d_gene: NA
len: 14
abundance: NA
v_gene: TRBV6-1
j_gene: TRBJ1-6
CDR3nt: TGTGCCAGCAGTGATCACCGGCGTCAGGCACCCCTCCACTTT
CDR3aa: CASSDHRRQAPLHF

d_gene: TRBD2
len: 18
abundance: NA
v_gene: TRBV24-1
j_gene: TRBJ2-1
CDR3nt: TGTGCCACCAGTGATATGAAAGCGGGAGAGGGGGGATACAATGAGCAGTTCTTC
CDR3aa: CATSDMKAGEGGYNEQFF

d_gene: NA
len: 18
abundance: NA
v_gene: TRBV21-1
j_gene: TRBJ2-1
CDR3nt: TGTGCCAGCAGCAAAGATTGTCTAGCGGGTTCTCTCTACAATGAGCAGTTCTTC
CDR3aa: CASSKDCLAGSLYNEQFF

d_gene: TRBD2
len: 14
abundance: NA
v_gene: TRBV19
j_gene: TRBJ2-7
CDR3nt: TGTGCCAGTAGCTTAGCGGGAAACTCCTACGAGCAGTACTTC
CDR3aa: CASSLAGNSYEQYF

d_gene: TRBD1
len: 19
abundance: NA
v_gene: TRBV7-3
j_gene: TRBJ1-4
CDR3nt: TGTGCCAGCAGCTTAAAGGGACAGGGGGCCTACTCAACTAATGAAAAACTGTTTTTT
CDR3aa: CASSLKGQGAYSTNEKLFF

d_gene: NA
len: 14
abundance: NA
v_gene: TRBV5-1
j_gene: TRBJ1-4
CDR3nt: TGCGCCAGCAGCCCGGGACAACCAAATGAAAAACTGTTTTTT
CDR3aa: CASSPGQPNEKLFF

d_gene: TRBD1
len: 14
abundance: NA
v_gene: TRBV29-1
j_gene: TRBJ2-7
CDR3nt: TGCAGCGTTGTAGTTTCGGGACAGGCCTACGAGCAGTACTTC
CDR3aa: CSVVVSGQAYEQYF

d_gene: TRBD2
len: 15
abundance: NA
v_gene: TRBV5-1
j_gene: TRBJ2-7
CDR3nt: TGCGCCAGCAAACTCCGGGAGGGGGGCTCCTACGAGCAGTACTTC
CDR3aa: CASKLREGGSYEQYF

d_gene: NA
len: 14
abundance: NA
v_gene: TRBV10-3
j_gene: TRBJ2-5
CDR3nt: TGTGCCATCTCGAGGGAGATGGGCCAAGAGACCCAGTACTTC
CDR3aa: CAISREMGQETQYF

d_gene: NA
len: 12
abundance: NA
v_gene: TRBV28
j_gene: TRBJ2-7
CDR3nt: TGTGCCAGCAGCCCCACGGTCTACGAGCAGTACTTC
CDR3aa: CASSPTVYEQYF

d_gene: TRBD2
len: 12
abundance: once
v_gene: TRBV29-1
j_gene: TRBJ2-1
CDR3nt: TGCAGCGCGACTAGCGGATCGAATGAGCAGTTCTTC
CDR3aa: CSATSGSNEQFF

d_gene: TRBD2
len: 18
abundance: NA
v_gene: TRBV6-2/TRBV6-3
j_gene: TRBJ2-3
CDR3nt: TGTGCCAGCAGTTCCACTGAAGCGGGAAGCTACCAAACAGATACGCAGTATTTT
CDR3aa: CASSSTEAGSYQTDTQYF

d_gene: NA
len: 14
abundance: NA
v_gene: TRBV3-1/TRBV3-2
j_gene: TRBJ1-6
CDR3nt: TGTGCCAGCAGCCCAAGGGGTGGTAATTCACCCCTCCACTTT
CDR3aa: CASSPRGGNSPLHF

d_gene: NA
len: 15
abundance: once
v_gene: TRBV7-6
j_gene: TRBJ1-5
CDR3nt: TGTGCCAGCAGCGAGTTTAGGGGATATTCCCAGCCCCAGCATTTT
CDR3aa: CASSEFRGYSQPQHF

d_gene: TRBD1
len: 15
abundance: NA
v_gene: TRBV4-1
j_gene: TRBJ2-1
CDR3nt: TGCGCCAGCAGCCAAGGACAGGGGGACTACAATGAGCAGTTCTTC
CDR3aa: CASSQGQGDYNEQFF

d_gene: TRBD2
len: 15
abundance: once
v_gene: TRBV5-1
j_gene: TRBJ2-1
CDR3nt: TGCGCCAGCATCGGGGGGACTAGCGGGAGTAGGGAGCAGTTCTTC
CDR3aa: CASIGGTSGSREQFF

d_gene: TRBD1
len: 15
abundance: NA
v_gene: TRBV2
j_gene: TRBJ1-2
CDR3nt: TGTGCCAGCAGTGTATCGACAGGGGGCTACTATGGCTACACCTTC
CDR3aa: CASSVSTGGYYGYTF

d_gene: TRBD1
len: 15
abundance: NA
v_gene: TRBV2
j_gene: TRBJ2-7
CDR3nt: TGTGCCATAGGACAGGGTGAATGGGGCTCCTACGAGCAGTACTTC
CDR3aa: CAIGQGEWGSYEQYF

d_gene: NA
len: 13
abundance: NA
v_gene: TRBV3-1/TRBV3-2
j_gene: TRBJ1-2
CDR3nt: TGTGCCAGCAGCCAAGGGCAGTCCTATGGCTACACCTTC
CDR3aa: CASSQGQSYGYTF

d_gene: NA
len: 15
abundance: NA
v_gene: TRBV18
j_gene: TRBJ1-5
CDR3nt: TGTGCCAGCTCCAAAGAGGGTCCTAGCAATCAGCCCCAGCATTTT
CDR3aa: CASSKEGPSNQPQHF

d_gene: TRBD2
len: 15
abundance: NA
v_gene: TRBV27
j_gene: TRBJ2-7
CDR3nt: TGTGCCAGCAGTTTGGGACTAGCGGGAGTCGACGAGCAGTACTTC
CDR3aa: CASSLGLAGVDEQYF

d_gene: NA
len: 15
abundance: NA
v_gene: TRBV7-8
j_gene: TRBJ1-4
CDR3nt: TGTGCCAGCAGCTTAGGGGGGGTGAATAATGAAAAACTGTTTTTT
CDR3aa: CASSLGGVNNEKLFF

d_gene: TRBD2
len: 19
abundance: NA
v_gene: TRBV30
j_gene: TRBJ2-2
CDR3nt: TGTGCCTGGAGGGGGACCGGACTAGCGGGCGTTACAAACACCGGGGAGCTGTTTTTT
CDR3aa: CAWRGTGLAGVTNTGELFF

d_gene: TRBD2
len: 19
abundance: once
v_gene: TRBV24-1
j_gene: TRBJ2-2
CDR3nt: TGTGCCACCAGTGATTTGTGGACTAGCGGGAGAGAGAACACCGGGGAGCTGTTTTTT
CDR3aa: CATSDLWTSGRENTGELFF

d_gene: NA
len: 16
abundance: once
v_gene: TRBV28
j_gene: TRBJ2-5
CDR3nt: TGTGCCAGCAGGCCTACCCTAGGGGGAGGGCAAGAGACCCAGTACTTC
CDR3aa: CASRPTLGGGQETQYF

d_gene: NA
len: 11
abundance: NA
v_gene: TRBV6-6
j_gene: TRBJ2-7
CDR3nt: TGTGCCAGCAGCGGAGCCTACGAGCAGTACTTC
CDR3aa: CASSGAYEQYF

d_gene: TRBD1
len: 15
abundance: NA
v_gene: TRBV7-6
j_gene: TRBJ1-2
CDR3nt: TGTGCCAGCAGCTTGGGACAGTCGACTAACTATGGCTACACCTTC
CDR3aa: CASSLGQSTNYGYTF